Each of the 25 T cell receptor beta chains below was sequenced from the same sample in a study of identifying expanded T cells in peripheral blood (dated by TCRdb to about 2019). Library preparation used the immunoSEQ multiplex PCR assay. TCRdb obtained this table from immuneACCESS and retained in-frame rearrangements with V and J assigned. These tables miss some clones; where compared with another copy, unresolved V genes account for less than half of the shortfall, and the remainder is unexplained. The sample yields tens of thousands of clones; 84% were counted once. Around 19% of the sample is in the top ten clones. The sample consisted of blood. These receptors all come from a person between 18 and 69 years old in good health.

This chain connects TRBV7-2 to TRBJ1-3; weak D call: TRBD1 (5 bases). Between the trimmed V and J ends, which lost 4 bases and 1 base, there was a span of 8 bases. Germline CDR1 SGHTA, CDR2 FQGNSA. CDR3 length: 14 amino acids. In nucleotides, the CDR3 is TGTGCCAGCAGCTCAGGGTTGTCTGGAAACACCATATATTTT. Translated, it gives CASSSGLSGNTIYF.

DNA of the CDR3: TGTGCCTGGACTAGCGGGAGGTACCATGAGCAGTTCTTC. Translated: CAWTSGRYHEQFF. The chain employs TRBV30 and TRBJ2-1, with 11 bases lining up with TRBD2. The CDR3 is 13 amino acids. With 4 bases clipped from V and 8 bases from J, the junction kept 4 bases outside the gene matches. CDR1 is GTSNPN, CDR2 SVGIG, per germline (reference sequence).

The rearrangement joins TRBV11-1 to TRBJ2-1, with TRBD2 matching over 11 bases. There are 16 residues in the CDR3. Unmatched junction bases numbered 2, after V lost 3 bases and J lost 1 base. Germline CDR1 SGHAT, CDR2 FQDESV (reference sequence). CDR3 residues: CASSFLAGGSYNEQFF. CDR3 in DNA: TGTGCCAGCAGCTTCCTAGCGGGAGGTTCCTACAATGAGCAGTTCTTC.

The rearrangement links TRBV10-3 to TRBJ2-6; D uncertain. Germline V lookup: CDR1 ENHRY, CDR2 SYGVKD. This CDR3 region has 15 residues. Trimming removed 5 bases from V and 0 bases from J, with 8 bases in between. CDR3 in DNA: TGTGCCATCAGTCCGCAGAGCTCTGGGGCCAACGTCCTGACTTTC. It encodes CAISPQSSGANVLTF.

The gene calls are TRBV28 and TRBJ2-7, with TRBD1 matching 8 bases. Germline trimming cut 3 bases from V and 4 bases from J; bases unmatched to any gene: 17. The germline V gene encodes CDR1 MDHEN and CDR2 SYDVKM. The CDR3 runs 18 residues. CDR3 amino acids: CASSFPTGVGVRAYEQYF. For the CDR3, the DNA is TGTGCCAGCAGTTTCCCGACAGGGGTGGGCGTTCGCGCGTACGAGCAGTACTTC.

V usage is TRBV6-1 and J usage is TRBJ2-1; the D gene is possibly TRBD2 (8 bases). This CDR3 spans 15 amino acids. Looked up from germline, CDR1 is MNHNS and CDR2 is SASEGT. Trimming left V 6 bases short and J 8 bases short, with 20 bases between. The CDR3 region has the DNA TGTGCCAGCAGCCCTATCGGGGGGGACAGCGATGAGCAGTTCTTC. Its translation: CASSPIGGDSDEQFF.

This chain uses TRBV19 with TRBJ1-5; the match to TRBD1 covers 7 bases. The CDR3 runs to 13 residues. Trimming at V came to 5 bases and at J to 5 bases, leaving 3 bases not matched to a gene. In germline, CDR1 is LNHDA, CDR2 SQIVND (reference sequence). The CDR3 coding sequence is TGTGCCAGTAGTCGGGACAGAGATCAGCCCCAGCATTTT. Residues: CASSRDRDQPQHF.

The chain recombines TRBV20-1 with TRBJ1-3, with unresolved D. Germline V CDR1 and CDR2: DFQATT, SNEGSKA (reference sequence). The ends were cut back, 4 bases at V and 9 bases at J, with 10 bases in the middle. This CDR3 comprises 11 residues. CDR3 in DNA: TGCAGTGCTATCGAGGGCGTCACCATATATTTT. The encoded protein is CSAIEGVTIYF.

Notes on this clone: A junction end diverges from the germline sequence, so it may reflect a read error. The CDR3 loop is CASTLEGHEQFF. As DNA, the CDR3 is TGCGCCAGCACCTTGGAGGGTCATGAGCAGTTCTTC. This rearrangement joins TRBV5-1 to TRBJ2-1; D may be TRBD2 (6 bases). The CDR3 loop spans 12 amino acids. The germline V gene has CDR1 SGHRS and CDR2 YFSETQ. The full variable domain, its missing parts supplied by reference TRBV5-1 and TRBJ2-1, is KAGVTQTPRYLIKTRGQQVTLSCSPISGHRSVSWYQQTPGQGLQFLFEYFSETQRNKGNFPGRFSGRQFSNSRSEMNVSTLELGDSALYLCASTLEGHEQFFGPGTRLTVL.

V gene TRBV28 combines with J gene TRBJ2-4, with 7 bases matching TRBD1. This CDR3 region has 17 residues. Germline lookup yields CDR1 MDHEN and CDR2 SYDVKM. V lost 8 bases and J lost 8; bases outside the gene matches: 21. DNA of the CDR3: TGTGCCAGCGGCAGGACAGGCCAGCTATCTCTCTCTGACATTCAGTACTTC. It specifies CASGRTGQLSLSDIQYF.

The chain has TRBV28 and TRBJ2-3; 9 nucleotides align to TRBD2. Germline V CDR1 and CDR2: MDHEN, SYDVKM. Trimming took 3 bases from V and 3 from J; bases not matched to a gene: 10. The CDR3 length is 17 residues. The CDR3 protein is CASSLLFQREVTDTQYF. CDR3 in DNA: TGTGCCAGCAGTTTGCTTTTCCAGCGGGAGGTGACAGATACGCAGTATTTT.

The chain has TRBV10-3 and TRBJ2-3, with 11 bases lining up with TRBD1. Germline V gene lookup returns CDR1 ENHRY and CDR2 SYGVKD. CDR3 length equals 15 residues. V shed 2 bases, J shed 4 bases, and the junction held 2 bases outside the gene matches. CDR3 coding DNA: TGTGCCATCAGTGAGGGACAGGGGGCTTCAGATACGCAGTATTTT. Its protein product is CAISEGQGASDTQYF.

This chain joins TRBV6-5 and TRBJ1-1; perhaps TRBD1 as D (6 bases). V lost 2 bases and J lost 1, with 11 bases in between. There are 15 residues in the CDR3. Germline V lookup: CDR1 MNHEY, CDR2 SVGAGI. This CDR3 is CASSYVQGGNTEAFF. The DNA for the CDR3 is TGTGCCAGCAGTTACGTACAGGGTGGGAACACTGAAGCTTTCTTT.

This chain joins TRBV28 and TRBJ2-7, with D uncertain. Trimming took 7 bases from V and 4 from J, leaving 17 bases between them. Germline assignment: CDR1 MDHEN and CDR2 SYDVKM. CDR3 length: 14 residues. The CDR3 loop is CASTITVGVYEQYF. For the CDR3, the DNA is TGTGCCAGCACCATTACGGTGGGTGTTTACGAGCAGTACTTC.

This rearrangement joins TRBV29-1 to TRBJ2-7; D is tentatively TRBD1 or TRBD2 (5 bases each). CDR3 length equals 12 residues. The V end was cut by 6 bases, the J end by 3 bases, with 12 bases between. Germline V lookup: CDR1 SQVTM, CDR2 ANQGSEA. The CDR3 here is CSVWDGIYEQYF. As DNA, the CDR3 is TGCAGCGTCTGGGACGGAATCTACGAGCAGTACTTC.

The chain links TRBV4-3 to TRBJ2-3; 12 bases map to TRBD2. This CDR3 is built from 17 residues. The V gene's germline CDR1 is LGHNA and CDR2 YSLEER. The trim removed 0 bases at V and 6 bases at J, leaving 7 bases unmatched. CDR3 sequence (DNA): TGCGCCAGCAGCCAAGATCCCCCTAGCGGGGGGGTGGATACGCAGTATTTT. Its protein is CASSQDPPSGGVDTQYF.

This clone was recorded a few times. The rearrangement links TRBV2 to TRBJ1-5, with a weak D call TRBD1 (5 bases). This CDR3 has 15 residues. The V end was cut by 3 bases, the J end by 7 bases, with 16 bases between. Germline assignment: CDR1 SNHLY and CDR2 FYNNEI. The CDR3, as DNA: TGTGCCAGCAGTGAGAATTCGGCAGGGAACCAGCCCCAGCATTTT. The encoded protein is CASSENSAGNQPQHF.

The chain is built from TRBV7-6 and TRBJ2-3; 13 positions match TRBD2. After removal of 5 bases from V and 5 bases from J, the junction contained 13 bases not matched to a gene. Germline values: CDR1 SGHVS, CDR2 FNYEAQ. The CDR3 loop spans 18 amino acids. CDR3 region: CASSPNPGLAGLGDTQYF. CDR3 nucleotide sequence: TGTGCCAGCAGCCCCAACCCGGGACTAGCGGGGCTGGGAGATACGCAGTATTTT.

The CDR3 loop reads CASSLSATTTYEQYF. CDR3 DNA: TGTGCCAGCAGTTTATCGGCTACAACGACCTACGAGCAGTACTTC. The V and J genes are TRBV28 and TRBJ2-7, with unresolved D. The CDR3 runs 15 residues. Trimming shortened V by 1 base and J by 2 bases, and 12 bases separated the two germline ends. CDR1 is MDHEN and CDR2 is SYDVKM in the germline V gene.

The gene calls are TRBV30 and TRBJ2-5; possibly TRBD2 for D (7 bases). Looked up from germline, CDR1 is GTSNPN and CDR2 is SVGIG (reference sequence). V dropped 2 bases and J dropped 7 bases, with 38 bases sitting between them. The CDR3 has 21 amino acids. The CDR3 DNA is TGTGCCTGGAGTTCTACAGCTTTCCCTCGGCTAGCGGTTGGGGGCTTTGGGACCCAGTACTTC. Translating gives CAWSSTAFPRLAVGGFGTQYF. Based on the CDR3 plus reference TRBV30 and TRBJ2-5, the full variable domain is SQTIHQWPATLVQPVGSPLSLECTVEGTSNPNLYWYRQAAGRGLQLLFYSVGIGQISSEVPQNLSASRPQDRQFILSSKKLLLSDSGFYLCAWSSTAFPRLAVGGFGTQYFGPGTRLLVL.

The sample holds a few counts of this clone. This chain links TRBV7-2 with TRBJ1-4; D might be TRBD1 (6 bases). The CDR3 sequence is 17 residues long. V lost 6 bases and J 7 bases, leaving 24 bases between the germline ends. Germline assignment: CDR1 SGHTA and CDR2 FQGNSA. CDR3 region: CASSLTGSQGFTEKLFF. Here the CDR3 DNA reads TGTGCCAGCAGTCTAACAGGGTCGCAGGGTTTTACTGAAAAACTGTTTTTT.

The chain's CDR3 is CASTYGDTEAFF. The CDR3 DNA reads as TGTGCCAGCACTTATGGTGACACTGAAGCTTTCTTT. The chain uses TRBV5-6 and TRBJ1-1; D not resolved. Germline-derived CDR1 and CDR2 are SGHDT and YYEEEE. V was pared by 6 bases and J by 3 bases, with 9 bases between. The CDR3 loop spans 12 amino acids.

In DNA, the CDR3 is TGTGCCAGCAGCCCACTAGCGGGGGGCACCGGGGAGCTGTTTTTT. It specifies CASSPLAGGTGELFF. The rearrangement links TRBV11-1 to TRBJ2-2, with TRBD2 matching over 12 bases. This CDR3 contains 15 residues. The trim removed 5 bases at V and 4 bases at J, leaving 2 bases unmatched. From germline, CDR1 is SGHAT and CDR2 FQDESV (reference sequence).

This chain uses TRBV18 with TRBJ2-3; 8 bases are shared with TRBD1. Germline values: CDR1 KGHSH, CDR2 LQKENI. CDR3 length: 17 residues. The junction had 8 bases not matched to a gene; V was cut back by 3 bases and J by 0 bases. The CDR3: CASSPSNRGRSTDTQYF. Written as DNA, the CDR3 is TGTGCCAGCTCACCCTCCAACAGGGGGAGAAGCACAGATACGCAGTATTTT.

The V gene is TRBV5-4, the J gene TRBJ1-4; TRBD1 aligns across 9 bases. The CDR3 is 17 residues long. The V gene end was trimmed by 3 bases and the J gene end by 8 bases; junction bases not matched to a gene: 14. Per germline, CDR1 SGHNT and CDR2 YYREEE (reference sequence). The CDR3 sequence is CASSSPDPGQGMEKLFF. CDR3 sequence (DNA): TGTGCCAGCAGCTCACCCGATCCGGGACAGGGTATGGAAAAACTGTTTTTT.